These 25 T cell receptor beta chains came from one sample sequenced in a study of T cell responses to AZD1222 COVID-19 vaccine. Sequenced by immunoSEQ multiplex PCR; TCRdb stores in-frame clones only, minus some. The table shows 180,000 or so clones, with about 91% occurring only once. This sample comprised peripheral blood, obtained on day 0 of AZD1222 vaccination. These receptors were collected from an adult in good health.

The rearrangement links TRBV3-1 (or the pseudogene TRBV3-2) to TRBJ2-5; a possible D gene is TRBD2 (6 bases). The germline gives CDR1 LGHDT, CDR2 YNNKEL (reference sequence). The CDR3 runs to 16 residues. V was cut by 1 base and J by 3 bases, with 15 bases left in between. The CDR3 loop reads CASSQVGSGVEETQYF. The CDR3 DNA reads TGTGCCAGCAGCCAAGTCGGGTCGGGGGTGGAAGAGACCCAGTACTTC.

The gene calls are TRBV10-2 and TRBJ2-2; TRBD2 might be the D (5 bases). The CDR3 consists of 17 residues. V lost 5 bases and J lost 2, with 18 bases in between. Germline V lookup: CDR1 WSHSY, CDR2 SAAADI. CDR3 residues: CASSKPPRAVNTGELFF. The CDR3 DNA reads TGCGCCAGCAGTAAACCCCCGAGAGCGGTCAACACCGGGGAGCTGTTTTTT.

V is TRBV29-1 and J is TRBJ1-1; D gene uncertain. V lost 7 bases and J lost 0, with 12 bases in between. Germline V gene sequence: CDR1 SQVTM, CDR2 ANQGSEA. This CDR3 has 13 amino acids. The CDR3 DNA reads TGCAGCGGCCGCAAGGGAATGAACACTGAAGCTTTCTTT. Translated, it gives CSGRKGMNTEAFF. The full variable domain, in which reference TRBV29-1 and TRBJ1-1 provide the parts outside the CDR3, is SAVISQKPSRDICQRGTSLTIQCQVDSQVTMMFWYRQQPGQSLTLIATANQGSEATYESGFVIDKFPISRPNLTFSTLTVSNMSPEDSSIYLCSGRKGMNTEAFFGQGTRLTVV.

The chain has TRBV5-1 and TRBJ1-3, with a weak D call TRBD1 (6 bases). There are 13 residues in the CDR3. Germline CDR1 is SGHRS and CDR2 is YFSETQ. With 6 bases removed from V and 4 bases from J, the gap between germline ends came to 11 bases. The CDR3 nucleotides read TGCGCCAGCAAGACGGGGGCAGGAAACACCATATATTTT. Amino acids: CASKTGAGNTIYF.

The chain has TRBV3-1 (or the pseudogene TRBV3-2) and TRBJ2-3; D may be TRBD2 (5 bases). This CDR3 region has 15 residues. Per germline, CDR1 LGHDT and CDR2 YNNKEL (reference sequence). The germline V and J ends were trimmed by 1 base and 5 bases, with 13 bases remaining between them. The CDR3 loop reads CASSQGWAREDTQYF. CDR3 DNA: TGTGCCAGCAGCCAAGGCTGGGCGAGGGAAGATACGCAGTATTTT.

The chain couples TRBV2 to TRBJ1-5; D gene ambiguous. Germline CDR1 reads SNHLY; CDR2 reads FYNNEI. V was shortened by 4 bases and J by 4 bases, with 11 bases between the two germline ends. The CDR3 length is 14 residues. Written as DNA, the CDR3 is TGTGCCAGCAGTGCGGACGGACCAAATCAGCCCCAGCATTTT. Amino acid sequence: CASSADGPNQPQHF.

The V and J genes are TRBV6-1 and TRBJ1-2, with 9 bases lining up with TRBD1. The V gene end was trimmed by 3 bases and the J gene end by 8 bases; junction bases not matched to a gene: 10. CDR3 length equals 15 residues. Germline V gene data show CDR1 as MNHNS and CDR2 as SASEGT. CDR3 loop: CASSETLGQGRGYTF. The CDR3 bases are TGTGCCAGCAGTGAGACCCTAGGACAGGGGCGAGGCTACACCTTC.

The genes are TRBV5-4 and TRBJ2-7, with D perhaps given as TRBD1 or TRBD2 (5 bases each). Trimming took off 0 bases at V and 2 bases at J, with 15 bases between the two ends. The CDR3 totals 16 residues. Germline V CDR1 and CDR2: SGHNT, YYREEE (reference sequence). In nucleotides, the CDR3 is TGTGCCAGCAGCTTGGGGTCAGGGACCCTACCCTACGAGCAGTACTTC. Its translation is CASSLGSGTLPYEQYF.

This clone was counted between two and nine times. The chain recombines TRBV3-1 (or the pseudogene TRBV3-2) with TRBJ1-4; TRBD1 might be the D (6 bases). From germline, CDR1 is LGHDT and CDR2 YNNKEL (reference sequence). The CDR3 consists of 14 residues. V was trimmed by 6 bases and J by 7 bases, leaving 15 bases between them. The CDR3 DNA follows: TGTGCCAGCAGTGAGGACAGCCTCATTGAAAAACTGTTTTTT. It specifies CASSEDSLIEKLFF.

The chain couples TRBV6-5 to TRBJ2-7; D remains unclear. The CDR3 spans 13 residues. With 2 bases removed from V and 3 bases from J, the gap between germline ends came to 8 bases. Per the germline V gene, CDR1 is MNHEY and CDR2 is SVGAGI. The DNA for the CDR3 is TGTGCCAGCAGTTACGGGCAATTCTACGAGCAGTACTTC. Translation: CASSYGQFYEQYF.

This chain connects TRBV15 to TRBJ1-1, with TRBD1 identical over 10 bases. The germline CDR1 and CDR2 sequences are LNHNV and YYDKDF (reference sequence). This CDR3 region has 16 residues. After removal of 0 bases from V and 3 bases from J, the junction contained 4 bases not matched to a gene. CDR3 loop: CATSRDLGQGYTEAFF. CDR3 coding DNA: TGTGCCACCAGCAGAGATCTGGGACAGGGGTACACTGAAGCTTTCTTT.

As for this clone: Relative to the germline gene, one junction end is altered; a read error may explain this. The chain joins TRBV6-5 to TRBJ2-2, with TRBD2 matching 11 bases. The CDR3 has 14 amino acids. Germline V gives CDR1 MNHEY, CDR2 SVGAGI. The CDR3 sequence is CASRTSGDTGELFF. In nucleotides, the CDR3 is TGTGCCAGCAGGACTAGCGGGGACACAGGGGAGCTGTTTTTT.

The V call is TRBV15, the J call TRBJ1-1; 8 bases are a match to TRBD1. Unmatched junction bases numbered 5, after V lost 0 bases and J lost 5 bases. CDR1 is LNHNV and CDR2 is YYDKDF in the germline V gene (reference sequence). CDR3 length: 15 amino acids. The CDR3, as DNA: TGTGCCACCAGCAGAGATTTGGACAGGGATACTGAAGCTTTCTTT. It encodes CATSRDLDRDTEAFF.

The rearrangement joins TRBV19 to TRBJ2-5; 8 nucleotides agree with TRBD1. Trimming took 5 bases from V and 2 from J; bases not matched to a gene: 4. The CDR3 sequence is 14 residues long. Germline-derived CDR1 and CDR2 are LNHDA and SQIVND (reference sequence). Here the CDR3 reads CASSFGTGQETQYF. The CDR3 DNA reads TGTGCCAGTAGTTTCGGGACAGGACAAGAGACCCAGTACTTC.

V and J are TRBV3-1 (or the pseudogene TRBV3-2) and TRBJ2-7, with D tentatively TRBD1 or TRBD2 (5 bases each). The germline gives CDR1 LGHDT, CDR2 YNNKEL (reference sequence). The ends were cut back, 4 bases at V and 6 bases at J, with 19 bases in the middle. This CDR3 is built from 15 residues. The DNA for the CDR3 is TGTGCCAGCAGCCCACTACAGGATGGGAGTATCGAGCAGTACTTC. Its translation is CASSPLQDGSIEQYF.

The CDR3 region is CASTYSGGEQYF. The CDR3 nucleotides read TGTGCCAGCACCTACTCAGGGGGCGAGCAGTACTTC. The J gene is TRBJ2-7, the V gene TRBV28, with 7 bases matching TRBD1. Losses at the gene ends were 7 bases for V and 6 bases for J; bases not matched to a gene: 6. The germline CDR1 and CDR2 sequences are MDHEN and SYDVKM. The CDR3 totals 12 residues.

The chain recombines TRBV15 with TRBJ1-2, with D uncertain. Trimming took 2 bases from V and 2 from J, leaving 21 bases between them. This CDR3 spans 18 amino acids. Germline values: CDR1 LNHNV, CDR2 YYDKDF (reference sequence). For the CDR3, the DNA is TGTGCCACCAGCAGAAAACTCCCTACATTAAACGCAAACTATGGCTACACCTTC. Translating gives CATSRKLPTLNANYGYTF.

The V call is TRBV18, the J call TRBJ1-2; 9 nucleotides match TRBD1. Germline V CDR1 and CDR2: KGHSH, LQKENI. V trimming: 6 bases; J trimming: 5 bases; junction bases outside the gene matches: 10. CDR3 length equals 15 residues. CDR3 residues: CASSRDRDGWYGYTF. Written as DNA, the CDR3 is TGTGCCAGCTCCCGGGACAGGGACGGTTGGTATGGCTACACCTTC.

The chain employs TRBV7-3 and TRBJ2-7, with D perhaps TRBD2 (6 bases). V lost 2 bases and J 6 bases, leaving 11 bases between the germline ends. This CDR3 comprises 13 residues. Germline CDR1 SGHTA, CDR2 FQGTGA. DNA for the CDR3: TGTGCCAGCAGCTTATCTGGAGGGTCCGAGCAGTACTTC. It yields the protein CASSLSGGSEQYF. The full variable domain, rest sourced from reference TRBV7-3 and TRBJ2-7, is GAGVSQTPSNKVTEKGKYVELRCDPISGHTALYWYRQSLGQGPEFLIYFQGTGAADDSGLPNDRFFAVRPEGSVSTLKIQRTERGDSAVYLCASSLSGGSEQYFGPGTRLTVT.

The chain recombines TRBV18 with TRBJ1-5; 9 nucleotides line up with TRBD1. The CDR3 runs to 16 residues. CDR1 and CDR2 from the germline V gene are KGHSH and LQKENI. The trim removed 4 bases at V and 6 bases at J, leaving 10 bases unmatched. The DNA for the CDR3 is TGTGCCAGCTCACAGCGGGACAGGGTAAAAAGTCAGCCCCAGCATTTT. Protein product: CASSQRDRVKSQPQHF. Complete variable domain (other parts from reference TRBV18 and TRBJ1-5): NAGVMQNPRHLVRRRGQEARLRCSPMKGHSHVYWYRQLPEEGLKFMVYLQKENIIDESGMPKERFSAEFPKEGPSILRIQQVVRGDSAAYFCASSQRDRVKSQPQHFGDGTRLSIL.

This chain uses TRBV6-2 or TRBV6-3 with TRBJ1-4; D unclear. Germline assignment: CDR1 MNHEY and CDR2 SVGEGT. The V and J ends lost 2 bases and 1 base respectively, with 8 bases between them. The CDR3 has 15 amino acids. CDR3 sequence reads: CASSYLGRTNEKLFF. The DNA of the CDR3 is TGTGCCAGCAGTTACCTGGGGAGAACTAATGAAAAACTGTTTTTT.

The chain uses TRBV4-3 and TRBJ2-1, with D unclear. This CDR3 has 16 amino acids. From germline, CDR1 is LGHNA and CDR2 YSLEER. V lost 4 bases and J lost 5, with 18 bases in between. As DNA, the CDR3 is TGCGCCAGCAGCCTCAATCAACAGACTCTAAACAATGAGCAGTTCTTC. This gives the protein CASSLNQQTLNNEQFF.

The chain recombines TRBV6-5 with TRBJ1-1; a weak D match, TRBD1 (5 bases). Germline assignment: CDR1 MNHEY and CDR2 SVGAGI. CDR3 size: 14 residues. V was cut by 5 bases and J by 1 base, with 11 bases left in between. The CDR3 here is CASSLTTANTEAFF. CDR3 DNA: TGTGCCAGCAGTCTGACGACAGCGAACACTGAAGCTTTCTTT.

The rearrangement uses TRBV9 and TRBJ1-2, with D perhaps matching TRBD1 (5 bases). The germline V and J ends were trimmed by 3 bases and 7 bases, with 7 bases remaining between them. CDR3 size: 11 residues. CDR1 is SGDLS and CDR2 is YYNGEE in the germline V gene. The CDR3 nucleotides are TGTGCCAGCAGCGACGGGGGTGGCTACACCTTC. Translating gives CASSDGGGYTF.

The genes are TRBV12-3 or TRBV12-4 and TRBJ1-2; D is uncertain. This CDR3 has 12 residues. The V gene lost 5 bases and the J gene lost 3 bases, with 7 bases spanning the gap. For the CDR3, the DNA is TGTGCCAGCAGTCGCACTTACTATGGCTACACCTTC. This sequence encodes CASSRTYYGYTF.